This T cell receptor (beta chain) was recorded in a study of cytomegalovirus exposure and HLA in healthy donors. Turning to this clone: Its target is not known.

Findings and limits, study-wide: Through in vitro validation, three CMV-associated chains were shown to be specific for CMV antigens. Whilst most TCR sequences proved rare, a subset of public TCRs occurred across many donors. As was reported, the classifier diagnosed cytomegalovirus status with high specificity and sensitivity.

CDR1 and CDR2 from the germline V gene are MNHNS and SASEGT. CDR3 length: 15 residues. Deletions cut 0 bases from V and 3 bases from J, with 11 bases between. Data came from immunoSEQ multiplex PCR; TCRdb stores just in-frame clones and leaves some out. The sample includes over 150,000 clones, 65% to 90% seen only once; the top ten take around 20%. The sequenced sample was PBMCs. The V and J genes are TRBV6-1 and TRBJ1-1; D is unresolved. This TCR derives from a man between 18 and 35 years old in good health and CMV-seropositive. In DNA, the CDR3 is TGTGCCAGCAGTGAAGCGCGGCAGACGTACACTGAAGCTTTCTTT. Translated: CASSEARQTYTEAFF.